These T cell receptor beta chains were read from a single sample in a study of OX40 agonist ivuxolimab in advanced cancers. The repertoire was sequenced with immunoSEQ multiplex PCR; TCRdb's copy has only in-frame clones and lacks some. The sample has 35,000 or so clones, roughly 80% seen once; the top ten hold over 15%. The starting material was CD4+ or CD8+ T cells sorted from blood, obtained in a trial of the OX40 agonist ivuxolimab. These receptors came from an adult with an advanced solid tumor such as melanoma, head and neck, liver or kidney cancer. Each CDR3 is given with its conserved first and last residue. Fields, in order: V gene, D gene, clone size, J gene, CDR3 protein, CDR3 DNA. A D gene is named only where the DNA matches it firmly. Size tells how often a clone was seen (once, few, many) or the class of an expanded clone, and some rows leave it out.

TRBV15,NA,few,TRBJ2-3,CATSRDGTGTDTQYF,TGTGCCACCAGCAGAGATGGGACTGGCACAGATACGCAGTATTTT
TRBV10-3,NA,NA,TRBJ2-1,CAISEEVKSDEQFF,TGTGCCATCAGTGAAGAGGTCAAATCCGATGAGCAGTTCTTC
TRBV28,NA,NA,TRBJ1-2,CASRTPVGYTF,TGTGCCAGCAGGACCCCGGTGGGCTACACCTTC
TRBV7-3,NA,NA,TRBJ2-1,CASSSIGQGHNEQFF,TGTGCCAGCAGCTCAATAGGCCAGGGTCACAATGAGCAGTTCTTC
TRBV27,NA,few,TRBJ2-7,CASSPTPFSEQYF,TGTGCCAGCAGCCCCACCCCGTTCTCAGAGCAGTACTTC
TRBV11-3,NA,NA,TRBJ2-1,CASSPPKTGTEQFF,TGTGCCAGCAGCCCCCCTAAAACCGGGACAGAGCAGTTCTTC
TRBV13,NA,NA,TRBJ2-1,CASSPLERSYNEQFF,TGTGCCAGCAGCCCTCTGGAGAGGTCCTACAATGAGCAGTTCTTC
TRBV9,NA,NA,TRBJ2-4,CASSYSLQGGKNIQYF,TGTGCCAGCAGCTACAGCTTGCAGGGGGGCAAAAACATTCAGTACTTC
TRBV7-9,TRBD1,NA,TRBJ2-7,CATSILTGGYEQYF,TGTGCCACCAGCATACTCACAGGGGGCTACGAGCAGTACTTC
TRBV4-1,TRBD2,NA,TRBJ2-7,CASSQDWGLAGVYEQYF,TGCGCCAGCAGCCAAGACTGGGGGCTAGCGGGGGTCTACGAGCAGTACTTC
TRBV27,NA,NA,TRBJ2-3,CASSLSMLDTQYF,TGTGCCAGCAGTTTATCGATGCTAGATACGCAGTATTTT
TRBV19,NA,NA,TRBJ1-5,CASSIGIGPINQPQHF,TGTGCCAGTAGTATAGGTATCGGACCTATCAATCAGCCCCAGCATTTT
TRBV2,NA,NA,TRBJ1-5,CASSITEELNQPQHF,TGTGCCAGCAGTATTACAGAGGAACTCAATCAGCCCCAGCATTTT
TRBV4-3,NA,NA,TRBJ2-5,CASSPSSDTQETQYF,TGCGCCAGCAGCCCGTCCTCGGACACACAAGAGACCCAGTACTTC
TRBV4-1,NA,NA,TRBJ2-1,CASSHGIMFEQFF,TGCGCCAGCAGCCACGGGATTATGTTTGAGCAGTTCTTC
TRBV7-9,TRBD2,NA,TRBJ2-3,CASSFAGGGTDTQYF,TGTGCCAGCAGCTTCGCGGGGGGCGGGACAGATACGCAGTATTTT
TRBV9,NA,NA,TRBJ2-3,CASSTMGASDTQYF,TGTGCCAGCAGCACCATGGGAGCATCAGATACGCAGTATTTT
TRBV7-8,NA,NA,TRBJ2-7,CASSLNLGRGRDEQYF,TGTGCCAGCAGCCTGAATCTCGGCAGGGGAAGGGACGAGCAGTACTTC
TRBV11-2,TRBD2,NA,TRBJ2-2,CASSSMTSGTTGELFF,TGTGCCAGCAGCTCGATGACTAGCGGGACCACCGGGGAGCTGTTTTTT
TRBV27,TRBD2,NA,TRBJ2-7,CASSTTLTSPTYEQYF,TGTGCCAGCAGTACGACTTTGACTAGCCCAACCTACGAGCAGTACTTC
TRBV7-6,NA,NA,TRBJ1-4,CASSFMGDNEKLFF,TGTGCCAGCAGCTTTATGGGGGATAATGAAAAACTGTTTTTT
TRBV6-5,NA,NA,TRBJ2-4,CASKTGVSNFQYF,TGTGCCAGCAAGACAGGAGTTTCCAACTTTCAGTACTTC
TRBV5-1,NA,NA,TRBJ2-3,CASSFHSDTQYF,TGCGCCAGCAGCTTCCACTCAGATACGCAGTATTTT
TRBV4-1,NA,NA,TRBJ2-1,CASSHAGRPMGDEQFF,TGCGCCAGCAGCCACGCGGGGCGGCCGATGGGAGATGAGCAGTTCTTC
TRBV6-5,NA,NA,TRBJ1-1,CASSYSGGGGTEAFF,TGTGCCAGCAGTTACTCCGGGGGTGGGGGCACTGAAGCTTTCTTT
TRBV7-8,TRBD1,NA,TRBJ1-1,CASSLSGTVNTEAFF,TGTGCCAGCAGCTTAAGCGGGACAGTGAACACTGAAGCTTTCTTT
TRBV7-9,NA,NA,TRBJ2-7,CASSLGTYEQYF,TGTGCCAGCAGCTTAGGGACATACGAGCAGTACTTC
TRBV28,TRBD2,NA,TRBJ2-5,CASSLGITSGEETQYF,TGTGCCAGCAGTCTTGGTATCACTAGCGGGGAAGAGACCCAGTACTTC
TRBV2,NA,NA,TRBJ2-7,CASSERGYTYEQYF,TGTGCCAGCAGTGAACGGGGCTATACCTACGAGCAGTACTTC
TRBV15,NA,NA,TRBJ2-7,CATSRDLGRAHEQYF,TGTGCCACCAGCAGAGATCTCGGCAGGGCCCACGAGCAGTACTTC
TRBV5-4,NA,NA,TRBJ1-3,CASSFTGNSGNTIYF,TGTGCCAGCAGTTTTACAGGGAACTCTGGAAACACCATATATTTT
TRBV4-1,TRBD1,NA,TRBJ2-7,CASSQDFGTASYEQYF,TGCGCCAGCAGCCAAGATTTTGGGACAGCCTCCTACGAGCAGTACTTC
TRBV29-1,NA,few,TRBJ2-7,CSVKQMGGSYEQYF,TGCAGCGTTAAGCAAATGGGGGGCTCCTACGAGCAGTACTTC